Reported below is one T cell receptor (beta chain). What it binds is not known. This specimen belongs to a study of OX40 agonist ivuxolimab in advanced cancers. Study-wide background: Patients were dosed intravenously with ivuxolimab at 0.01 to 10 mg/kg every 2 weeks.

Germline CDR1 is LGHNA and CDR2 is YSLEER. The J segment lost 4 bases and the V segment lost 4 bases, leaving 10 bases of the junction unmatched. The CDR3 is made up of 17 amino acids. Notes on the study in general: Patients with a partial response at 0.1-3.0 mg/kg had among the lowest clonal expansion. Compared with CD4+, CD8+ T cells on average had more expanded clones. Which antigen the expanded peripheral T cells recognized is unknown.

TCRdb's copy holds only in-frame clones and misses some; the assay was immunoSEQ multiplex PCR. This table holds roughly 80,000 clones, more than 80% found once. The source material was CD4+ or CD8+ T cells sorted from blood, sampled in a trial of the OX40 agonist ivuxolimab. The rearrangement joins TRBV4-3 to TRBJ2-2, with 9 bases aligning to TRBD2. This TCR derives from an adult with an advanced solid tumor such as melanoma, head and neck, liver or kidney cancer. The DNA for the CDR3 is TGCGCCAGCAGCCGGACGGCGGGGGGGCCCGCCACCGGGGAGCTGTTTTTT. Translated, it gives CASSRTAGGPATGELFF.